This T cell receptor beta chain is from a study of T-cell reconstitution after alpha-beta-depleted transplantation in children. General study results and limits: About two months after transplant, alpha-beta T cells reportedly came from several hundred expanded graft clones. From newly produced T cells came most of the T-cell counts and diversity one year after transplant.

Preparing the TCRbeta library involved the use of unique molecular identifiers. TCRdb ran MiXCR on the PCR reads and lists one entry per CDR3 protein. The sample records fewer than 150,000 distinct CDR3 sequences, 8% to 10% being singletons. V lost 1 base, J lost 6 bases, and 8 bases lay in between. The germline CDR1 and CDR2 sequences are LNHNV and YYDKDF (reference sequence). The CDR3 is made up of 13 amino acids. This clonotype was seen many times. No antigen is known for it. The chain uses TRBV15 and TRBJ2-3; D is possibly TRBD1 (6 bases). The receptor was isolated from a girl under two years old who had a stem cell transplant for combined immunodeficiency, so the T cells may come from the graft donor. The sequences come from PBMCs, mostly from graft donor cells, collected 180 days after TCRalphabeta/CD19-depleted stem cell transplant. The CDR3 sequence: CATSRGGPDTQYF. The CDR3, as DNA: TGTGCCACCAGCAGAGGGGGGCCCGATACGCAGTATTTT.